The clone carrying this T cell receptor beta chain has a single count. CDR1 and CDR2 from the germline V gene are MNHNS and SASEGT. The CDR3 is made up of 15 amino acids. V lost 6 bases to trimming and J lost 5 bases; unmatched junction nucleotides: 8. The sample comes from a study of cytomegalovirus exposure and HLA in healthy donors. Amplification used 60 Vbeta primers and 13 Jbeta primers. Data came from immunoSEQ multiplex PCR; TCRdb stores just in-frame clones and leaves some out. This table holds fewer than 200,000 clones, roughly 80% found once. The chain recombines TRBV6-1 with TRBJ2-3; 10 positions match TRBD1. The clonotype comes from a male donor in good health and CMV-seronegative. The sample was PBMCs. CDR3 region: CASSPGQGLGDTQYF. In DNA form, the CDR3 reads TGTGCCAGCAGCCCGGGACAGGGGCTCGGAGATACGCAGTATTTT.